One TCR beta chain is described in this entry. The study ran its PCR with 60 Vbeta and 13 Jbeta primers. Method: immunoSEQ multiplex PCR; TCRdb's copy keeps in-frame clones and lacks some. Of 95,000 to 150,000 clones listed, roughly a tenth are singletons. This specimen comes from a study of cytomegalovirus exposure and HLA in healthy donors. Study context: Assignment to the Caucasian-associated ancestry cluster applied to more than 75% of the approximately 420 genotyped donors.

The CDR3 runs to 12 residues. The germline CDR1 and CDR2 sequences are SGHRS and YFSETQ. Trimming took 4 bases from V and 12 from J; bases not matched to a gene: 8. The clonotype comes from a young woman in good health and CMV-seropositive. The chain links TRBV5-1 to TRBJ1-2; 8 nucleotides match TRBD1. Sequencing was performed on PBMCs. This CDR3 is CASSDSDRVNTF. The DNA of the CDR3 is TGCGCCAGCAGCGATTCGGACAGGGTAAACACCTTC.